This TCR beta chain was obtained from a study of blood T cell repertoires in COVID-19. On the study more broadly: Sites across the United States, Italy and Spain contributed samples from acute and convalescent COVID-19.

The CDR3 is 16 residues long. Trimming left V 4 bases short and J 1 base short, with 13 bases between. Germline CDR1 is MNHNS and CDR2 is SASEGT. The study assigned cohorts using participant-reported clinical history. No more than 2 weeks before study entry, exposed participants had met a case of COVID-19. Original handling: Amplification of reference gene primers was used by the study to estimate nucleated cell counts. The repertoire was sequenced with immunoSEQ multiplex PCR; TCRdb's copy has only in-frame clones and lacks some. That table supplies the V and J calls and clone size; D and trimming were determined from the DNA. The sample contains around 200,000 clones, 86% of which appear only once.

This sequence originates from a woman between 25 and 40 years old who had been exposed to COVID-19. What was sequenced was PBMCs or T cells enriched from blood (not recorded which). V usage is TRBV6-1 and J usage is TRBJ2-2; possibly TRBD1 for D (6 bases). CDR3 nucleotides: TGTGCCAGCAGTGCACAGGGCCCCCAGAACACCGGGGAGCTGTTTTTT. Its translation: CASSAQGPQNTGELFF.